Listed below are T cell receptor beta chains from one sample, sequenced in a study of cytomegalovirus exposure and HLA in healthy donors. Here immunoSEQ multiplex PCR was the method, and the copy in TCRdb shows in-frame clones only, minus some. The table records some 130,000 clones, 70% to 80% of them present only once. The sample comprised PBMCs. The receptors come from a woman between 45 and 65 years old in good health and CMV-seropositive. Each CDR3 is given with its conserved first and last residue. Fields, in order: D gene, clone size, V gene, J gene, CDR3 length, CDR3 protein, CDR3 DNA. A D gene is named only where the DNA matches it firmly. Clone sizes are given selectively: once, few, many, or a class where the clone is expanded.

d_gene: TRBD2
abundance: NA
v_gene: TRBV2
j_gene: TRBJ2-1
len: 12
CDR3aa: CASSYGGNEQFF
CDR3nt: TGTGCCAGCAGTTACGGGGGGAATGAGCAGTTCTTC

d_gene: TRBD1
abundance: NA
v_gene: TRBV11-3
j_gene: TRBJ2-3
len: 15
CDR3aa: CASSLEGTGGDTQYF
CDR3nt: TGTGCCAGCAGCTTAGAGGGGACAGGGGGAGATACGCAGTATTTT

d_gene: TRBD1
abundance: NA
v_gene: TRBV7-9
j_gene: TRBJ1-5
len: 15
CDR3aa: CASSSGTDNYQPQHF
CDR3nt: TGTGCCAGCAGCTCCGGGACAGACAACTATCAGCCCCAGCATTTT

d_gene: TRBD1
abundance: once
v_gene: TRBV7-8
j_gene: TRBJ1-2
len: 18
CDR3aa: CASSSTASGQGLMGGYTF
CDR3nt: TGTGCCAGCAGCTCCACTGCATCGGGACAGGGGTTGATGGGAGGCTACACCTTC

d_gene: NA
abundance: once
v_gene: TRBV6-5
j_gene: TRBJ1-1
len: 12
CDR3aa: CASGASGTEAFF
CDR3nt: TGTGCCAGCGGGGCCTCCGGCACTGAAGCTTTCTTT

d_gene: TRBD1
abundance: once
v_gene: TRBV2
j_gene: TRBJ1-2
len: 14
CDR3aa: CASRPIRGLGGYTF
CDR3nt: TGTGCCAGCAGGCCCATAAGGGGGCTAGGTGGCTACACCTTC

d_gene: NA
abundance: NA
v_gene: TRBV18
j_gene: TRBJ2-1
len: 13
CDR3aa: CASSPGSYNEQFF
CDR3nt: TGTGCCAGCTCACCCGGGTCCTACAATGAGCAGTTCTTC

d_gene: NA
abundance: few
v_gene: TRBV19
j_gene: TRBJ2-1
len: 13
CDR3aa: CASTQAEYNEQFF
CDR3nt: TGTGCCAGTACCCAGGCCGAATACAATGAGCAGTTCTTC

d_gene: NA
abundance: NA
v_gene: TRBV11-3
j_gene: TRBJ2-1
len: 14
CDR3aa: CASSSHRGGNEQFF
CDR3nt: TGTGCCAGCAGCTCCCACAGGGGGGGTAATGAGCAGTTCTTC

d_gene: NA
abundance: few
v_gene: TRBV7-9
j_gene: TRBJ1-3
len: 17
CDR3aa: CASSLRPQGRSGNTIYF
CDR3nt: TGTGCCAGCAGCTTACGCCCACAGGGCCGCTCTGGAAACACCATATATTTT

d_gene: NA
abundance: NA
v_gene: TRBV6-6
j_gene: TRBJ1-2
len: 10
CDR3aa: CASRTNGYTF
CDR3nt: TGTGCCAGCAGAACTAATGGCTACACCTTC

d_gene: TRBD1
abundance: few
v_gene: TRBV5-6
j_gene: TRBJ1-2
len: 13
CDR3aa: CASSPDRVVGYTF
CDR3nt: TGTGCCAGCAGCCCCGACAGGGTTGTCGGCTACACCTTC

d_gene: NA
abundance: NA
v_gene: TRBV10-3
j_gene: TRBJ1-2
len: 12
CDR3aa: CAITGGSYGYTF
CDR3nt: TGTGCCATCACCGGGGGAAGCTATGGCTACACCTTC

d_gene: NA
abundance: NA
v_gene: TRBV19
j_gene: TRBJ1-5
len: 14
CDR3aa: CASSLRQGHQPQHF
CDR3nt: TGTGCCAGTAGTCTAAGGCAGGGCCATCAGCCCCAGCATTTT

d_gene: NA
abundance: NA
v_gene: TRBV6-1
j_gene: TRBJ2-7
len: 11
CDR3aa: CETKGAYEQYF
CDR3nt: TGTGAGACGAAGGGGGCCTACGAGCAGTACTTC

d_gene: NA
abundance: NA
v_gene: TRBV2
j_gene: TRBJ1-2
len: 13
CDR3aa: CASSRTGNYGYTF
CDR3nt: TGTGCCAGCAGTAGGACTGGGAACTATGGCTACACCTTC

d_gene: TRBD2
abundance: NA
v_gene: TRBV27
j_gene: TRBJ2-2
len: 15
CDR3aa: CASKRGDNGAGELFF
CDR3nt: TGTGCCAGCAAGCGGGGGGACAATGGAGCCGGGGAGCTGTTTTTT

d_gene: TRBD1
abundance: NA
v_gene: TRBV5-1
j_gene: TRBJ1-2
len: 13
CDR3aa: CASSLGTAYGYTF
CDR3nt: TGCGCCAGCAGCCTCGGGACAGCCTATGGCTACACCTTC

d_gene: NA
abundance: NA
v_gene: TRBV30
j_gene: TRBJ1-3
len: 14
CDR3aa: CAQHTPGRGNTIYF
CDR3nt: TGTGCACAACATACTCCAGGGCGCGGAAACACCATATATTTT

d_gene: NA
abundance: NA
v_gene: TRBV19
j_gene: TRBJ1-5
len: 18
CDR3aa: CASSIVSGHIYSNQPQHF
CDR3nt: TGTGCCAGTAGTATAGTTAGTGGACACATCTATAGCAATCAGCCCCAGCATTTT

d_gene: NA
abundance: NA
v_gene: TRBV5-1
j_gene: TRBJ1-1
len: 15
CDR3aa: CASSLAGGMNTEAFF
CDR3nt: TGCGCCAGCAGCTTGGCCGGGGGGATGAACACTGAAGCTTTCTTC

d_gene: TRBD1
abundance: NA
v_gene: TRBV28
j_gene: TRBJ1-1
len: 13
CDR3aa: CASTGTAPTEAFF
CDR3nt: TGTGCCAGCACCGGGACAGCCCCCACTGAAGCTTTCTTT

d_gene: TRBD1
abundance: NA
v_gene: TRBV9
j_gene: TRBJ1-2
len: 16
CDR3aa: CASSVARTGANYGYTF
CDR3nt: TGTGCCAGCAGCGTAGCGCGGACAGGCGCTAACTATGGCTACACCTTC

d_gene: NA
abundance: NA
v_gene: TRBV5-6
j_gene: TRBJ1-3
len: 16
CDR3aa: CASSTPTGLSGNTIYF
CDR3nt: TGTGCCAGCAGCACACCTACAGGGCTATCTGGAAACACCATATATTTT

d_gene: TRBD1
abundance: NA
v_gene: TRBV7-8
j_gene: TRBJ2-1
len: 17
CDR3aa: CASSPWTGGGTYNEQFF
CDR3nt: TGTGCCAGCAGCCCGTGGACAGGGGGCGGCACCTACAATGAGCAGTTCTTC

d_gene: NA
abundance: NA
v_gene: TRBV7-2
j_gene: TRBJ1-5
len: 12
CDR3aa: CASSLPNQPQHF
CDR3nt: TGTGCCAGCAGCCTACCTAATCAGCCCCAGCATTTT

d_gene: NA
abundance: NA
v_gene: TRBV28
j_gene: TRBJ1-1
len: 13
CDR3aa: CASRPSAGVEAFF
CDR3nt: TGTGCCAGCAGACCCTCGGCAGGGGTTGAAGCTTTCTTT

d_gene: TRBD2
abundance: NA
v_gene: TRBV7-2
j_gene: TRBJ2-2
len: 18
CDR3aa: CASSLGMGLGGLTGELFF
CDR3nt: TGTGCCAGCAGCTTAGGAATGGGACTAGGAGGACTCACCGGGGAGCTGTTTTTT

d_gene: TRBD2
abundance: once
v_gene: TRBV6-4
j_gene: TRBJ2-2
len: 17
CDR3aa: CASSAIGGGPNTGELFF
CDR3nt: TGTGCCAGCAGTGCCATCGGGGGGGGCCCGAACACCGGGGAGCTGTTTTTT

d_gene: NA
abundance: NA
v_gene: TRBV28
j_gene: TRBJ1-2
len: 12
CDR3aa: CASSLADYGYTF
CDR3nt: TGTGCCAGCAGTTTAGCGGACTATGGCTACACCTTC

d_gene: NA
abundance: NA
v_gene: TRBV20-1
j_gene: TRBJ1-4
len: 11
CDR3aa: CSARGSEKLFF
CDR3nt: TGCAGTGCTAGAGGCAGTGAAAAACTGTTTTTT

d_gene: NA
abundance: few
v_gene: TRBV9
j_gene: TRBJ1-4
len: 16
CDR3aa: CASSVVGGEVREKLFF
CDR3nt: TGTGCCAGCAGCGTAGTTGGGGGGGAAGTAAGGGAAAAACTGTTTTTT

d_gene: TRBD1
abundance: NA
v_gene: TRBV19
j_gene: TRBJ1-5
len: 14
CDR3aa: CASSVTGGNQPQHF
CDR3nt: TGTGCCAGTAGTGTCACAGGGGGCAATCAGCCCCAGCATTTT

d_gene: NA
abundance: once
v_gene: TRBV19
j_gene: TRBJ1-4
len: 16
CDR3aa: CASSIGRAGKAEKLFF
CDR3nt: TGTGCCAGTAGTATAGGCAGGGCAGGGAAGGCTGAAAAACTGTTTTTT

d_gene: TRBD2
abundance: NA
v_gene: TRBV7-6
j_gene: TRBJ2-5
len: 16
CDR3aa: CASSTPTSGGAETQYF
CDR3nt: TGTGCCAGCAGCACACCGACTAGCGGGGGGGCGGAGACCCAGTACTTC

d_gene: NA
abundance: NA
v_gene: TRBV30
j_gene: TRBJ2-2
len: 12
CDR3aa: CAWGQNTGELFF
CDR3nt: TGTGCCTGGGGACAGAACACCGGGGAGCTGTTTTTT

d_gene: NA
abundance: NA
v_gene: TRBV6-6
j_gene: TRBJ2-7
len: 13
CDR3aa: CASSYSSGDEQYF
CDR3nt: TGTGCCAGCAGTTACAGCTCAGGGGACGAGCAGTACTTC

d_gene: NA
abundance: NA
v_gene: TRBV6-4
j_gene: TRBJ1-3
len: 15
CDR3aa: CASSATSSRGNTIYF
CDR3nt: TGTGCCAGCAGTGCCACCTCATCTAGGGGAAACACCATATATTTT

d_gene: TRBD1
abundance: NA
v_gene: TRBV7-3
j_gene: TRBJ1-2
len: 15
CDR3aa: CASSSGQPLNYGYTF
CDR3nt: TGTGCCAGCAGCTCGGGACAGCCTCTTAACTATGGCTACACCTTC

d_gene: TRBD1
abundance: NA
v_gene: TRBV18
j_gene: TRBJ2-4
len: 16
CDR3aa: CASSDPGTGGENIQYF
CDR3nt: TGTGCCAGCTCAGATCCGGGAACAGGGGGCGAAAACATTCAGTACTTC

d_gene: NA
abundance: NA
v_gene: TRBV30
j_gene: TRBJ1-3
len: 15
CDR3aa: CAWSVLGNSGNTIYF
CDR3nt: TGTGCCTGGAGTGTTCTAGGCAACTCTGGAAACACCATATATTTT

d_gene: NA
abundance: NA
v_gene: TRBV9
j_gene: TRBJ2-7
len: 14
CDR3aa: CASSVRSRDYEQYF
CDR3nt: TGTGCCAGCAGCGTACGAAGTCGAGACTACGAGCAGTACTTC

d_gene: TRBD1
abundance: NA
v_gene: TRBV5-1
j_gene: TRBJ1-1
len: 13
CDR3aa: CASRSQGFSEAFF
CDR3nt: TGCGCCAGCAGGTCACAGGGGTTTTCTGAAGCTTTCTTT

d_gene: NA
abundance: once
v_gene: TRBV11-2
j_gene: TRBJ2-2
len: 15
CDR3aa: CASSLGVSNTGELFF
CDR3nt: TGTGCCAGCAGCCTCGGGGTATCGAACACCGGGGAGCTGTTTTTT

d_gene: TRBD1
abundance: NA
v_gene: TRBV5-5
j_gene: TRBJ1-2
len: 15
CDR3aa: CASSPEGQNRGGYTF
CDR3nt: TGTGCCAGCAGCCCGGAGGGACAGAACCGTGGCGGCTACACCTTC

d_gene: TRBD1
abundance: NA
v_gene: TRBV5-1
j_gene: TRBJ2-3
len: 15
CDR3aa: CASSLGDRGSDTQYF
CDR3nt: TGCGCCAGCAGCTTGGGGGACAGGGGTTCGGATACGCAGTATTTT

d_gene: TRBD1
abundance: NA
v_gene: TRBV5-4
j_gene: TRBJ2-5
len: 15
CDR3aa: CASSLTGGTQETQYF
CDR3nt: TGTGCCAGCAGCTTGACAGGGGGGACCCAAGAGACCCAGTACTTC